The entry below gives a single T cell receptor beta chain sequence along with its context. The germline gene is not matched at one end of the junction; a read error may be the cause. The length of the CDR3 is 15 residues. Germline lookup yields CDR1 SSHAT and CDR2 FNYEAQ (reference sequence). This specimen belongs to a study of blood T cell repertoires in COVID-19. As for the study in general: Sites in the United States, Italy and Spain provided acute and convalescent COVID-19 samples. From T cells, B-cell-depleted T cells, or PBMCs came the material, which was cDNA or gDNA.

How the authors handled the data: Amplification with reference gene primers provided the estimates of nucleated cell counts. Clones were read by immunoSEQ multiplex PCR, and TCRdb kept only the in-frame ones, dropping some. The V and J calls and clone size come from that table; D and trimming were worked out from the DNA. The sample holds some 230,000 clones, 85% seen once. Material: peripheral blood. The chain employs TRBV7-7 and TRBJ2-1, with 9 bases fitting TRBD2. The receptor was isolated from a man aged 35-49 years with acute or convalescent COVID-19. The CDR3 sequence is CASSPGTSQGNEQFF. DNA for the CDR3: TGTGCTAGCAGCCCAGGGACTAGCCAGGGCAATGAGCAGTTCTTC.